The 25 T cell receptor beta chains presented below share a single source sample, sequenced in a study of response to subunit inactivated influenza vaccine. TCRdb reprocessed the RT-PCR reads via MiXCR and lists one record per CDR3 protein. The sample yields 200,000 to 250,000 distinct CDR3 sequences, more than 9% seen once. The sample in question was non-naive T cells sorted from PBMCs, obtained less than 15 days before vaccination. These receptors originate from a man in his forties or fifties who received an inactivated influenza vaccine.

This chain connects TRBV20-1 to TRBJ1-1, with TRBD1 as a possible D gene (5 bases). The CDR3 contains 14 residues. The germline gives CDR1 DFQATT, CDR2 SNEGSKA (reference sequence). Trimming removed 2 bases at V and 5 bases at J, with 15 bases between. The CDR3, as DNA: TGCAGTGCTAGACTCAGAGGGGTTTGGACTGAAGCTTTCTTT. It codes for CSARLRGVWTEAFF.

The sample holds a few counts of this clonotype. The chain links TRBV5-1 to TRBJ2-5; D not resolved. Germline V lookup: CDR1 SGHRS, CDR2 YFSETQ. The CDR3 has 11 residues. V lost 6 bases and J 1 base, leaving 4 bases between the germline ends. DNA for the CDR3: TGCGCCAGCACCCTCCAAGAGACCCAGTACTTC. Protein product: CASTLQETQYF.

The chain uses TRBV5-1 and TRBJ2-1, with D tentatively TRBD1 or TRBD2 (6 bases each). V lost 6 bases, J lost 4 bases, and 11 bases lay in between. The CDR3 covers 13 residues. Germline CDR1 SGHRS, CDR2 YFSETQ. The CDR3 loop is CASTRGGYNEQFF. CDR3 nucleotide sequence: TGCGCCAGCACAAGAGGGGGGTACAATGAGCAGTTCTTC.

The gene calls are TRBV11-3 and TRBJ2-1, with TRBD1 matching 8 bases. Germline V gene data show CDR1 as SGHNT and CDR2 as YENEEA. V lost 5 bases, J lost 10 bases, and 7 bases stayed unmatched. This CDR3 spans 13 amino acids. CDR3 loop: CASSPRTGSEQFF. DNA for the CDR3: TGTGCCAGCAGCCCCCGGACAGGGTCGGAGCAGTTCTTC.

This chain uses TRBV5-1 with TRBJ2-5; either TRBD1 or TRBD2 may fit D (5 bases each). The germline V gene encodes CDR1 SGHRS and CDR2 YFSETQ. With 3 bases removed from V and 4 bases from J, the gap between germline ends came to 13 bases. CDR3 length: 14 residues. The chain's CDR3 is CASSSYGTVETQYF. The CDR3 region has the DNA TGCGCCAGCAGCTCCTACGGGACGGTAGAGACCCAGTACTTC.

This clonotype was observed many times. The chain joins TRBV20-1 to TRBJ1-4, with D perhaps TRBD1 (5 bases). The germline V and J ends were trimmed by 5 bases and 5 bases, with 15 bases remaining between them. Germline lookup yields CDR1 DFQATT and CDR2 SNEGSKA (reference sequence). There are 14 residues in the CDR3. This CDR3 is CSAPKRGLNEKLFF. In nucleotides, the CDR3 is TGCAGTGCTCCCAAGAGGGGACTAAATGAAAAACTGTTTTTT.

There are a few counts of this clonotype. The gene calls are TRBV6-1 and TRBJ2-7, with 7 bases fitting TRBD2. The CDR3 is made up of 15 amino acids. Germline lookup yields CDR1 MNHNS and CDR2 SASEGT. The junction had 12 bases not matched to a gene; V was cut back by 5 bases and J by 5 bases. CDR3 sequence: CASSKTLLATHEQYF. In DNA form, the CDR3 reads TGTGCCAGCAGTAAAACCTTACTAGCGACCCACGAGCAGTACTTC.

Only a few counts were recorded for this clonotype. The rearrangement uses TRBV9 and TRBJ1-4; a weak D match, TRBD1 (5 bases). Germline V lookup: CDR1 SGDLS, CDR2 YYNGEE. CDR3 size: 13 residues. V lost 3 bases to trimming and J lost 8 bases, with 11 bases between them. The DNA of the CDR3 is TGTGCCAGCAGCGAGCCGGACACCGAAAAACTGTTTTTT. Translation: CASSEPDTEKLFF.

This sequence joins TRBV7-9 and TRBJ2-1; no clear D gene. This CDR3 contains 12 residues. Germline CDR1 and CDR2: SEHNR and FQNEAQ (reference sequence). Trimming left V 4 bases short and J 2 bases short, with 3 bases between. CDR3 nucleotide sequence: TGTGCCAGCAGCTCCACCTACAATGAGCAGTTCTTC. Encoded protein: CASSSTYNEQFF.

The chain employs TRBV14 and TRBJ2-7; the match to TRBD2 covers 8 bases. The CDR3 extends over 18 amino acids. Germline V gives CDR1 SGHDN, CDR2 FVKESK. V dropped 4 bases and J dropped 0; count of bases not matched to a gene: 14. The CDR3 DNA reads TGTGCCAGCAGCCCCAGATTCGAACTAGCGGTCTTCTCCTACGAGCAGTACTTC. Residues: CASSPRFELAVFSYEQYF.

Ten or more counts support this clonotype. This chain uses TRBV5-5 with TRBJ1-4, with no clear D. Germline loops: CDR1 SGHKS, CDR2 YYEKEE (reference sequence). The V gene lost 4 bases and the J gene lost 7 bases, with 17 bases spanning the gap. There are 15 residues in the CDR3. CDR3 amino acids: CASSPSSRGGEKLFF. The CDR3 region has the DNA TGTGCCAGCAGCCCCTCGTCGAGAGGTGGTGAAAAACTGTTTTTT.

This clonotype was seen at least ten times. The CDR3 nucleotides are TGTGCCAGCAGCTTGGTCCGGCATGGGGGCACCACAGATACGCAGTATTTT. Amino acid sequence: CASSLVRHGGTTDTQYF. The chain uses TRBV5-5 and TRBJ2-3, with D tentatively TRBD1 (6 bases). V was pared by 0 bases and J by 2 bases, with 16 bases between. This CDR3 is 17 amino acids long. Germline V gene lookup returns CDR1 SGHKS and CDR2 YYEKEE (reference sequence).

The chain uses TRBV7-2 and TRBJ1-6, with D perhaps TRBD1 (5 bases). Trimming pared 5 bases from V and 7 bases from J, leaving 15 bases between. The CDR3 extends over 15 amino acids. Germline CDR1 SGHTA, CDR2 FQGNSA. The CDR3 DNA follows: TGTGCCAGCAGCGCCCACCGGGACCTAAATTCACCCCTCCACTTT. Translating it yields CASSAHRDLNSPLHF.

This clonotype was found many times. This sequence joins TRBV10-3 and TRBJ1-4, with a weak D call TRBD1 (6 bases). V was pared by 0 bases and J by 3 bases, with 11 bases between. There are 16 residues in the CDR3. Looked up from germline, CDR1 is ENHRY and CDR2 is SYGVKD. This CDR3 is CAISESRRGSNEKLFF. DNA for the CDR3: TGTGCCATCAGTGAGTCAAGGAGGGGGTCTAATGAAAAACTGTTTTTT.

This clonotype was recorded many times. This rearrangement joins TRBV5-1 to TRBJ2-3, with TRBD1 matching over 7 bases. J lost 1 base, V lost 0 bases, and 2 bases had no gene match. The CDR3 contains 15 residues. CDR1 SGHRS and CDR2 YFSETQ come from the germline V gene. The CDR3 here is CASSLAGQGTDTQYF. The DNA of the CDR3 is TGCGCCAGCAGCTTGGCCGGACAGGGCACAGATACGCAGTATTTT.

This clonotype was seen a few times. Here the CDR3 DNA reads TGCGCCAGCAGCTTGGGGGCCGCCGACGCCGCCAACGTCCTGACTTTC. Its protein is CASSLGAADAANVLTF. V is TRBV5-1 and J is TRBJ2-6; D unclear. Germline CDR1 reads SGHRS; CDR2 reads YFSETQ. Deletions cut 0 bases from V and 7 bases from J, with 14 bases between. The CDR3 has 16 amino acids. The variable domain in full, completed from reference TRBV5-1 and TRBJ2-6, reads KAGVTQTPRYLIKTRGQQVTLSCSPISGHRSVSWYQQTPGQGLQFLFEYFSETQRNKGNFPGRFSGRQFSNSRSEMNVSTLELGDSALYLCASSLGAADAANVLTFGAGSRLTVL.

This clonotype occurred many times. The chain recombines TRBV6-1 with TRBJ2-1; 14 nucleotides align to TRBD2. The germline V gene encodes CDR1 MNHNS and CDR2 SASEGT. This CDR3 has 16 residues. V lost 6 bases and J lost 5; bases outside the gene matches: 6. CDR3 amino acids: CASRRLAGGPHNEQFF. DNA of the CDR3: TGTGCCAGCAGACGACTAGCGGGAGGGCCGCACAATGAGCAGTTCTTC.

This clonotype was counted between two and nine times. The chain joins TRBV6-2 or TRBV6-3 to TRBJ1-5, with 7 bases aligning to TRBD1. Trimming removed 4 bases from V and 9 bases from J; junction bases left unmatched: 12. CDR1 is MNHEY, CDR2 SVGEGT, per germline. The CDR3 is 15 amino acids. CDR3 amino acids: CASSFPNRGGGPQHF. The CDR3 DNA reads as TGTGCCAGCAGTTTTCCGAACAGGGGAGGTGGGCCCCAGCATTTT.

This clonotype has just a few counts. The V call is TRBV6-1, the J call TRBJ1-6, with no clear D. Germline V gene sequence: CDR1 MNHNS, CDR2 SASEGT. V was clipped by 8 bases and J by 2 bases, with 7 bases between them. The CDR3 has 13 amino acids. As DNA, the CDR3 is TGTGCCAGCTTCCGAACCTATAATTCACCCCTCCACTTT. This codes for CASFRTYNSPLHF.

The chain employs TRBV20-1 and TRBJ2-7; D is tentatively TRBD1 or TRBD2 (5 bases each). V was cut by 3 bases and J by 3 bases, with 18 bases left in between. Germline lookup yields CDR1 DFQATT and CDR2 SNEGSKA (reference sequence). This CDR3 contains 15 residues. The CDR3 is CSASTYRDGVYEQYF. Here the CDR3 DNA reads TGCAGTGCTAGTACATACCGGGACGGAGTCTACGAGCAGTACTTC.

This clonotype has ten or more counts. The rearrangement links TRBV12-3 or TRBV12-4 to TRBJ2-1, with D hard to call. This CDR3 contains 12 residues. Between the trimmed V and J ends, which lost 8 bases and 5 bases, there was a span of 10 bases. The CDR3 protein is CASALANNEQFF. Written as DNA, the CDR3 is TGTGCCAGCGCTTTGGCCAACAATGAGCAGTTCTTC.

The CDR3 DNA is TGCGCCAGCAGCTTGGTCCGAGGTTCCAATGAGCAGTTCTTC. The encoded protein is CASSLVRGSNEQFF. This chain links TRBV5-1 with TRBJ2-1, with D unclear. CDR1 SGHRS and CDR2 YFSETQ come from the germline V gene. CDR3 size: 14 residues. The V end lost 0 bases, the J end lost 6 bases, and 10 bases lay between the germline ends.

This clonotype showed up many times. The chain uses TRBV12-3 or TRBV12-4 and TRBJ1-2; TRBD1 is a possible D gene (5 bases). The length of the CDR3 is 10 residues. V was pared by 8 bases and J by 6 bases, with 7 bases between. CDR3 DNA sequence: TGTGCCAGCTGGGACGATGGCTACACCTTC. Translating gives CASWDDGYTF.

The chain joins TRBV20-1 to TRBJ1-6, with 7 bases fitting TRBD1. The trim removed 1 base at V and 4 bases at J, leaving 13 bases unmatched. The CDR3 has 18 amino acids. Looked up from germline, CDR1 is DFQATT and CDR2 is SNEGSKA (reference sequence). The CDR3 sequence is CSARALGQENLYNSPLHF. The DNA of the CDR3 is TGCAGTGCTAGAGCTCTTGGACAGGAGAATTTATATAATTCACCCCTCCACTTT.

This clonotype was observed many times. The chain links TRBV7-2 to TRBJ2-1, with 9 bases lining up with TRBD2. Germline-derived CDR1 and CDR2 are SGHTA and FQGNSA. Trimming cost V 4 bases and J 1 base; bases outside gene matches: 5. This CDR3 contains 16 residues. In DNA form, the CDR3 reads TGTGCCAGCAGCTCGATTAGCGGGAGTTCCTACAATGAGCAGTTCTTC. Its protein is CASSSISGSSYNEQFF.